The T cell receptor beta chain described here comes from a study of cytomegalovirus exposure and HLA in healthy donors. Study conclusions and caveats: Diagnosis of cytomegalovirus status made by the classifier reportedly showed high specificity and sensitivity. Later work associated fewer than 20,000 TCR beta sequences with HLA alleles at 0.05 false discovery rate. Among TCR beta chains of equal frequency, HLA-associated ones were more clonally expanded in a later analysis. A previous analysis found most TCR beta V segments productive roughly 87% or roughly 30% of the time.

PCR primers comprised 60 Vbeta and 13 Jbeta primers. Clones were sequenced by immunoSEQ multiplex PCR, and TCRdb holds only the in-frame ones, with some missing. The sample shows 100,000 to 150,000 clones, around 82% of them seen only once. Germline assignment: CDR1 SGHDT and CDR2 YYEEEE. Trimming took 0 bases from V and 3 from J; bases not matched to a gene: 3. The CDR3 runs to 15 residues. Comment on this clone: The antigen remains undetermined.

The source of this sequence is a woman between 40 and 50 years old in good health and CMV-seropositive. The sample consisted of PBMCs. The chain recombines TRBV5-6 with TRBJ1-5, with 7 positions matching TRBD1. CDR3 protein: CASSLAGQFNQPQHF. CDR3 nucleotides: TGTGCCAGCAGCTTGGCGGGACAGTTCAATCAGCCCCAGCATTTT.